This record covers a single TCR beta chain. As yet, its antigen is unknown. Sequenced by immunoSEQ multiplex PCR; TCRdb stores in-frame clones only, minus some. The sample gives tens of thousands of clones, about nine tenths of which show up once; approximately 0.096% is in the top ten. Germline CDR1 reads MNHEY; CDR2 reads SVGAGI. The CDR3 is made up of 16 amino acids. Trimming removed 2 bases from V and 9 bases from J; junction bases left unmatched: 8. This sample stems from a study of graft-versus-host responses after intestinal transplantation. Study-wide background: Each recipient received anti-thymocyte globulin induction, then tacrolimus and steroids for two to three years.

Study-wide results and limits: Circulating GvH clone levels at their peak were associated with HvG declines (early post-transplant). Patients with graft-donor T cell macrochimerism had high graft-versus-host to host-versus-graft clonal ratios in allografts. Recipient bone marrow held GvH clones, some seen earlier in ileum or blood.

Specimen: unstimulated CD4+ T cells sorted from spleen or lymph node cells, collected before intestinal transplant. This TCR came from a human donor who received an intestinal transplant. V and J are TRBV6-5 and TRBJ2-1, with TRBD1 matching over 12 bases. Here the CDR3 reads CASSYARDRGRSEQFF. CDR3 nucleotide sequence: TGTGCCAGCAGTTACGCCCGGGACAGGGGGCGAAGTGAGCAGTTCTTC.